Shown below are 17 T cell receptor beta chains from a single sample sequenced in a study of blood T cell repertoires in COVID-19. Method: immunoSEQ multiplex PCR; TCRdb's copy keeps in-frame clones and lacks some. The sample contains approximately 170,000 clones, under 85% of which appear only once. Input material: peripheral blood. The receptors come from a man aged 65 to 85 who had recovered from COVID-19.

The V gene is TRBV5-1, the J gene TRBJ1-3; 8 bases match TRBD1. V dropped 4 bases and J dropped 3; count of bases not matched to a gene: 6. The CDR3 has 15 amino acids. The germline V gene has CDR1 SGHRS and CDR2 YFSETQ. The CDR3 DNA sequence: TGCGCCAGCAGCAGAGGACAGGGACTTGGAAACACCATATATTTT. Protein: CASSRGQGLGNTIYF.

The chain is built from TRBV11-2 and TRBJ2-7; perhaps TRBD2 as D (6 bases). Looked up from germline, CDR1 is SGHAT and CDR2 is FQNNGV. The CDR3 has 15 amino acids. V was trimmed by 0 bases and J by 4 bases, leaving 13 bases between them. The CDR3 nucleotides are TGTGCCAGCAGCTTAGAAGGAGGGGTACCATACGAGCAGTACTTC. Its translation: CASSLEGGVPYEQYF.

The chain is built from TRBV29-1 and TRBJ2-7; TRBD1 aligns across 7 bases. Trimming took 4 bases from V and 5 from J; bases not matched to a gene: 5. Per germline, CDR1 SQVTM and CDR2 ANQGSEA. The length of the CDR3 is 12 residues. CDR3 bases: TGCAGCGTTGGAGGGGGCAAAGACGAGCAGTACTTC. Protein product: CSVGGGKDEQYF.

CDR3 DNA: TGTGCCAGCAGTCCTCTGGGCCGGGAGCTGTTTTTT. This codes for CASSPLGRELFF. The chain couples TRBV6-6 to TRBJ2-2; D gene uncertain. V was clipped by 5 bases and J by 9 bases, with 10 bases between them. The CDR3 consists of 12 residues. The germline V gene encodes CDR1 MNHNY and CDR2 SVGAGI (reference sequence).

The chain links TRBV2 to TRBJ2-5; perhaps TRBD1 as D (6 bases). CDR3 length: 13 amino acids. The germline V and J ends were trimmed by 7 bases and 1 base, with 10 bases remaining between them. Germline V gene sequence: CDR1 SNHLY, CDR2 FYNNEI. The CDR3 region is CASNQQGQETQYF. The CDR3 DNA reads TGTGCCAGCAATCAACAGGGCCAAGAGACCCAGTACTTC.

This clone has only one observation. The chain carries TRBV6-1 and TRBJ1-2; 8 nucleotides match TRBD1. Unmatched junction bases numbered 5, after V lost 2 bases and J lost 6 bases. Germline lookup yields CDR1 MNHNS and CDR2 SASEGT. The CDR3 spans 14 residues. CDR3 nucleotide sequence: TGTGCCAGCAGTGAAAGACAGGGGCTGGATGGCTACACCTTC. Translated: CASSERQGLDGYTF.

There are a few counts of this clone. The chain links TRBV3-1 (or the pseudogene TRBV3-2) to TRBJ2-3, with 7 bases that match TRBD2. The germline V gene encodes CDR1 LGHDT and CDR2 YNNKEL (reference sequence). J lost 3 bases, V lost 11 bases, and 11 bases had no gene match. The CDR3 runs 14 residues. In DNA, the CDR3 is TGTGCCGAGGGGAGGGAGGGCGAGACAGATACGCAGTATTTT. Amino acids: CAEGREGETDTQYF.

The chain links TRBV19 to TRBJ2-5, with 8 bases that match TRBD1. Germline CDR1 is LNHDA and CDR2 is SQIVND (reference sequence). CDR3 length: 13 amino acids. With V trimmed by 6 bases and J by 6 bases, 6 bases remained unmatched. The CDR3: CASSTDREKTQYF. The CDR3 nucleotides are TGTGCCAGTAGCACGGACAGGGAAAAGACCCAGTACTTC.

In this sample, this clone turned up many times. The chain recombines TRBV19 with TRBJ1-2; TRBD1 aligns across 7 bases. V lost 5 bases to trimming and J lost 3 bases; unmatched junction nucleotides: 6. The germline CDR1 and CDR2 sequences are LNHDA and SQIVND (reference sequence). The CDR3 sequence is 14 residues long. DNA of the CDR3: TGTGCCAGTAGTCGACAGGGTCTTCACTATGGCTACACCTTC. It encodes CASSRQGLHYGYTF. The entire variable domain, with the rest obtained from reference TRBV19 and TRBJ1-2, is as follows: DGGITQSPKYLFRKEGQNVTLSCEQNLNHDAMYWYRQDPGQGLRLIYYSQIVNDFQKGDIAEGYSVSREKKESFPLTVTSAQKNPTAFYLCASSRQGLHYGYTFGSGTRLTVV.

V and J are TRBV12-3 or TRBV12-4 and TRBJ2-1, with TRBD2 matching over 14 bases. The CDR3 totals 12 residues. With V trimmed by 10 bases and J by 9 bases, 2 bases remained unmatched. The CDR3 sequence is CATGLAGGEQFF. Here the CDR3 DNA reads TGTGCCACCGGACTAGCGGGAGGTGAGCAGTTCTTC.

The gene calls are TRBV3-1 (or the pseudogene TRBV3-2) and TRBJ1-6; possible D gene TRBD1, 5 bases. This CDR3 spans 17 amino acids. Trimming stripped 2 bases from V and 0 bases from J, with 11 bases between. The germline CDR1 and CDR2 sequences are LGHDT and YNNKEL (reference sequence). The CDR3 here is CASSQLQGSSYNSPLHF. The CDR3 nucleotides read TGTGCCAGCAGCCAATTGCAGGGAAGCTCCTATAATTCACCCCTCCACTTT.

J is TRBJ2-2 and V is TRBV6-5; D is undetermined. The V end was cut by 4 bases, the J end by 4 bases, with 4 bases between. Germline CDR1 MNHEY, CDR2 SVGAGI. The CDR3 has 12 amino acids. This chain's CDR3 is CASSSFTGELFF. CDR3 DNA: TGTGCCAGCAGTTCCTTCACCGGGGAGCTGTTTTTT.

V and J are TRBV2 and TRBJ2-7; TRBD2 agrees at 8 bases. CDR1 is SNHLY, CDR2 FYNNEI, per germline. This CDR3 is built from 14 residues. V was clipped by 6 bases and J by 0 bases; unmatched bases: 4. The CDR3 sequence is CASRASGFSYEQYF. As DNA, the CDR3 is TGTGCCAGCAGGGCTAGCGGGTTCTCCTACGAGCAGTACTTC.

This chain links TRBV5-6 with TRBJ1-5; 7 nucleotides align to TRBD1. J was trimmed by 1 base and V by 4 bases; bases with no gene match: 5. Per the germline V gene, CDR1 is SGHDT and CDR2 is YYEEEE. The CDR3 consists of 15 residues. The CDR3 DNA reads as TGTGCCAGCAGCAAGGGACAGAACAGCAATCAGCCCCAGCATTTT. Protein product: CASSKGQNSNQPQHF.

The chain uses TRBV5-8 and TRBJ2-1, with D perhaps matching TRBD2 (6 bases). Germline CDR1 SGHTS, CDR2 YDEGEE. The CDR3 length is 15 residues. V lost 7 bases and J lost 4, with 18 bases in between. The CDR3 nucleotides are TGTGCCAGCTACCTGGAGGGCCGCCCTTACAATGAGCAGTTCTTC. Residues: CASYLEGRPYNEQFF.

The V gene is TRBV30, the J gene TRBJ1-2, with a possible D match to TRBD1 (6 bases). The germline V gene encodes CDR1 GTSNPN and CDR2 SVGIG (reference sequence). Trimming pared 3 bases from V and 3 bases from J, leaving 14 bases between. The CDR3 is 14 residues long. This CDR3 is CAWREKGGDYGYTF. CDR3 in DNA: TGTGCCTGGAGGGAGAAAGGGGGGGACTATGGCTACACCTTC.

This sequence joins TRBV18 and TRBJ1-1; D unresolved. V gave up 2 bases and J gave up 7 bases, with 14 bases separating them. The CDR3 has 14 residues. Germline V gene sequence: CDR1 KGHSH, CDR2 LQKENI. CDR3: CASSPMEGLSEAFF. CDR3 sequence (DNA): TGTGCCAGCTCACCAATGGAGGGTTTGAGTGAAGCTTTCTTT.